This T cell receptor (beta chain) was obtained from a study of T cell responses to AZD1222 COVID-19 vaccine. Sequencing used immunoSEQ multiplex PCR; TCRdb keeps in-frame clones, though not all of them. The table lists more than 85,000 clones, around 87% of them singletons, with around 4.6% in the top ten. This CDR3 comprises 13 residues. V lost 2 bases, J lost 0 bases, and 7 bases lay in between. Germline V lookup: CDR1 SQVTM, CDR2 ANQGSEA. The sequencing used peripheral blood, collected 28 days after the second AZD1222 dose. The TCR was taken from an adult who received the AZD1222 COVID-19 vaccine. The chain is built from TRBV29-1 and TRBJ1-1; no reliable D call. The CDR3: CSVELGMNTEAFF. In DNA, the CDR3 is TGCAGCGTTGAATTAGGGATGAACACTGAAGCTTTCTTT.